A single sample is the source of the 15 T cell receptor beta chains below, sequenced in a study of graft-versus-host responses after intestinal transplantation (dated by TCRdb to the early 2020s). Receptor amplification or capture employed the immunoSEQ multiplex PCR assay. TCRdb's version of the immuneACCESS table is confined to in-frame rearrangements and falls short of the full clone set. An unresolved V gene accounts for under half of the shortfall where checked; the remainder is of unknown origin. Recorded for this sample are about 20,000 clones; roughly 86% of them occurred a single time. Clones ranked in the top ten supply about a tenth of the sample. Sequencing used PBMCs, obtained approximately 220 days after intestinal transplant. Receptor source: a human patient who received an intestinal transplant, so some T cells may come from the graft donor.

This clone was seen more than once but under ten times. This rearrangement joins TRBV2 to TRBJ2-7; D uncertain. V lost 8 bases, J lost 0 bases, and 11 bases lay in between. There are 13 residues in the CDR3. CDR1 and CDR2 (germline): SNHLY, FYNNEI. CDR3 in DNA: TGTGCCAGCCAAAGGTACGCCTCCTACGAGCAGTACTTC. This sequence encodes CASQRYASYEQYF. The full variable domain, in which reference TRBV2 and TRBJ2-7 provide the parts outside the CDR3, is EPEVTQTPSHQVTQMGQEVILRCVPISNHLYFYWYRQILGQKVEFLVSFYNNEISEKSEIFDDQFSVERPDGSNFTLKIRSTKLEDSAMYFCASQRYASYEQYFGPGTRLTVT.

The chain links TRBV5-6 to TRBJ2-1; 8 bases match TRBD1. Germline loops: CDR1 SGHDT, CDR2 YYEEEE. The J segment lost 8 bases and the V segment lost 3 bases, leaving 10 bases of the junction unmatched. This CDR3 contains 15 residues. This CDR3 is CASSSAVGQGYEQFF. The CDR3 DNA sequence: TGTGCCAGCAGCTCAGCCGTCGGACAGGGTTATGAGCAGTTCTTC. Looking up the rest from reference TRBV5-6 and TRBJ2-1 gives the full variable domain: DAGVTQSPTHLIKTRGQQVTLRCSPKSGHDTVSWYQQALGQGPQFIFQYYEEEERQRGNFPDRFSGHQFPNYSSELNVNALLLGDSALYLCASSSAVGQGYEQFFGPGTRLTVL.

This clone was counted a few times. In DNA, the CDR3 is TGTGCCAGCAGGGGACAGGGTACCGGGGAGCTGTTTTTT. The encoded protein is CASRGQGTGELFF. The chain has TRBV7-9 and TRBJ2-2; TRBD1 matches at 9 bases. V lost 6 bases and J lost 5; bases outside the gene matches: 1. The CDR3 length is 13 residues. CDR1 is SEHNR and CDR2 is FQNEAQ in the germline V gene (reference sequence).

This chain links TRBV11-2 with TRBJ2-7; the D gene could be TRBD1 or TRBD2 (6 bases each). V was clipped by 2 bases and J by 2 bases, with 13 bases between them. Germline lookup yields CDR1 SGHAT and CDR2 FQNNGV. This CDR3 is built from 15 residues. CDR3 region: CASSLHWGAPYEQYF. The CDR3 DNA is TGTGCCAGCAGCTTACATTGGGGGGCCCCCTACGAGCAGTACTTC.

The V gene is TRBV19, the J gene TRBJ1-4, with D perhaps TRBD1 (5 bases). Germline CDR1 LNHDA, CDR2 SQIVND (reference sequence). Between the trimmed V and J ends, which lost 5 bases and 8 bases, there was a span of 15 bases. This CDR3 is built from 14 residues. CDR3 residues: CASSHPGLPEKLFF. The CDR3 region has the DNA TGTGCCAGTAGTCATCCGGGACTGCCAGAAAAACTGTTTTTT. Full variable domain (missing parts from reference TRBV19 and TRBJ1-4): DGGITQSPKYLFRKEGQNVTLSCEQNLNHDAMYWYRQDPGQGLRLIYYSQIVNDFQKGDIAEGYSVSREKKESFPLTVTSAQKNPTAFYLCASSHPGLPEKLFFGSGTQLSVL.

The V call is TRBV6-5, the J call TRBJ1-2; tentatively, D is TRBD1 (5 bases). Trimming pared 4 bases from V and 2 bases from J, leaving 11 bases between. The V gene's germline CDR1 is MNHEY and CDR2 SVGAGI. The CDR3 length is 14 residues. CDR3 in amino acids: CASSSKGRNYGYTF. CDR3 in DNA: TGTGCCAGCAGTTCAAAGGGACGCAACTATGGCTACACCTTC.

This clone appeared a few times. The V and J genes are TRBV6-5 and TRBJ1-2; no reliable D call. Germline CDR1 is MNHEY and CDR2 is SVGAGI. Trimming stripped 0 bases from V and 8 bases from J, with 13 bases between. The CDR3 covers 14 residues. CDR3 sequence: CASSYSLPGEGYTF. The CDR3, as DNA: TGTGCCAGCAGTTACTCCCTGCCCGGGGAAGGCTACACCTTC.

This chain joins TRBV9 and TRBJ2-2; TRBD2 matches at 10 bases. This CDR3 comprises 16 residues. Germline values: CDR1 SGDLS, CDR2 YYNGEE. Losses at the gene ends were 3 bases for V and 4 bases for J; bases not matched to a gene: 6. The CDR3 region is CASSGRSGGATGELFF. The CDR3 bases are TGTGCCAGCAGCGGGAGGAGCGGGGGGGCCACCGGGGAGCTGTTTTTT.

The gene calls are TRBV6-4 and TRBJ1-3; D ambiguous. V lost 3 bases and J lost 5, with 14 bases in between. The CDR3 is 15 amino acids. The germline V gene has CDR1 MRHNA and CDR2 SNTAGT. The CDR3 spells CASSENSLGRNTIYF. In DNA form, the CDR3 reads TGTGCCAGCAGTGAAAACAGTTTAGGAAGAAACACCATATATTTT.

The chain uses TRBV5-4 and TRBJ2-1; perhaps TRBD1 as D (6 bases). Trimming shortened V by 1 base and J by 9 bases, and 11 bases separated the two germline ends. The germline gives CDR1 SGHNT, CDR2 YYREEE (reference sequence). This CDR3 comprises 13 residues. The CDR3 DNA sequence: TGTGCCAGCAGCTTGACAGGGATGCTTGAGCAGTTCTTC. Protein sequence: CASSLTGMLEQFF.

V gene TRBV5-1 combines with J gene TRBJ2-7; D ambiguous. Trimming shortened V by 1 base and J by 1 base, and 9 bases separated the two germline ends. The CDR3 consists of 14 residues. The germline V gene encodes CDR1 SGHRS and CDR2 YFSETQ. The CDR3 region is CASSLYPESYEQYF. The CDR3 DNA sequence: TGCGCCAGCAGCTTGTATCCAGAGTCCTACGAGCAGTACTTC.

The V and J genes are TRBV7-2 and TRBJ1-2; D is uncertain. This CDR3 region has 14 residues. The V and J ends lost 3 bases and 3 bases respectively, with 11 bases between them. The germline V gene encodes CDR1 SGHTA and CDR2 FQGNSA. CDR3: CASSFTYSDYGYTF. In DNA, the CDR3 is TGTGCCAGCAGCTTTACGTACAGCGACTATGGCTACACCTTC.

V is TRBV19 and J is TRBJ2-1; no definite D call. Trimming took off 4 bases at V and 3 bases at J, with 7 bases between the two ends. The V gene's germline CDR1 is LNHDA and CDR2 SQIVND (reference sequence). The CDR3 sequence is 13 residues long. The CDR3 region is CASSNGLYNEQFF. The CDR3 region has the DNA TGTGCCAGTAGTAACGGGCTCTACAATGAGCAGTTCTTC.

The chain is built from TRBV27 and TRBJ2-5; TRBD2 matches at 7 bases. There are 13 residues in the CDR3. The V gene end was trimmed by 8 bases and the J gene end by 3 bases; junction bases not matched to a gene: 6. CDR1 and CDR2 from the germline V gene are MNHEY and SMNVEV (reference sequence). The CDR3 DNA reads TGTGCCAGCGCCCCCCGGGGGGAAGAGACCCAGTACTTC. It encodes CASAPRGEETQYF.

This chain joins TRBV7-9 and TRBJ1-1, with D hard to call. This CDR3 is built from 15 residues. The V gene lost 1 base and the J gene lost 6 bases, with 15 bases spanning the gap. Germline V CDR1 and CDR2: SEHNR, FQNEAQ (reference sequence). CDR3 DNA: TGTGCCAGCAGCTTAGATCCCTCTTATTATGCTGAAGCTTTCTTT. Its protein product is CASSLDPSYYAEAFF.